A selection of T cell receptor beta chains follows, all from one sample in a study of blood T cells in healthy people across ages. TCRdb analysed the 5' RACE reads with MiXCR anew, one entry per CDR3 protein. The repertoire consists of around 1,500,000 distinct CDR3 sequences, with roughly 40% occurring once and the leading ten covering roughly 7.9%. The material sequenced was blood. Receptors were obtained from a woman younger than 30 in good health. The CDR3 runs from the conserved cysteine through the conserved F or W. The order of the fields is CDR3 DNA, CDR3 protein, J gene, V gene, D gene, clone size. A D gene is named only where the DNA matches it firmly. Clone size is stated in some rows and not others, as once, few, many or a class when expanded.

cdr3_nt: TGTGCCAGCAGTAGTTGGCAGAATACGCAGTATTTT
cdr3_aa: CASSSWQNTQYF
j_call: TRBJ2-3
v_call: TRBV12-3/TRBV12-4
d_call: NA
clone_size: NA

cdr3_nt: TGTGCCAGCAGAATCCGGACAGGGGGCGGCACAGATACGCAGTATTTT
cdr3_aa: CASRIRTGGGTDTQYF
j_call: TRBJ2-3
v_call: TRBV28
d_call: TRBD1
clone_size: NA

cdr3_nt: TGTGCCTGGAGTGTGACCTTAAACATTCAGTACTTC
cdr3_aa: CAWSVTLNIQYF
j_call: TRBJ2-4
v_call: TRBV30
d_call: NA
clone_size: few

cdr3_nt: TGTGCCAGCACTATCCTCGCGGACAGGGTGGTCTCTGGGGCCAACGTCCTGACTTTC
cdr3_aa: CASTILADRVVSGANVLTF
j_call: TRBJ2-6
v_call: TRBV13
d_call: TRBD1
clone_size: few

cdr3_nt: TGTGCCAGCAGTGAAAACTACAGAAACTACGAGCAGTACTTC
cdr3_aa: CASSENYRNYEQYF
j_call: TRBJ2-7
v_call: TRBV6-1
d_call: NA
clone_size: few

cdr3_nt: TGTGCCAGCAGCCCCGGGACTAGCACCGAGCAGTACTTC
cdr3_aa: CASSPGTSTEQYF
j_call: TRBJ2-7
v_call: TRBV12-3/TRBV12-4
d_call: TRBD2
clone_size: NA

cdr3_nt: TGTGCCAGCAGCCAAGAAACAACGGGACAAGTATACAATGAGCAGTTCTTC
cdr3_aa: CASSQETTGQVYNEQFF
j_call: TRBJ2-1
v_call: TRBV3-1
d_call: NA
clone_size: NA

cdr3_nt: TGTGCCAGCACCCCTGAGGCAGGGTCAATGAACACTGAAGCTTTCTTT
cdr3_aa: CASTPEAGSMNTEAFF
j_call: TRBJ1-1
v_call: TRBV28
d_call: NA
clone_size: NA

cdr3_nt: TGTGCCAGCAGCCCAGCCCTAGTAGCTGAGCAGTTCTTC
cdr3_aa: CASSPALVAEQFF
j_call: TRBJ2-1
v_call: TRBV12-3/TRBV12-4
d_call: NA
clone_size: NA

cdr3_nt: TGCGCCAGCAGCCAACGACAGAACACCGGGGAGCTGTTTTTT
cdr3_aa: CASSQRQNTGELFF
j_call: TRBJ2-2
v_call: TRBV4-1
d_call: NA
clone_size: few

cdr3_nt: TGTGCCAGCACCGTTAGGCCGAGCACAGATACGCAGTATTTT
cdr3_aa: CASTVRPSTDTQYF
j_call: TRBJ2-3
v_call: TRBV12-3/TRBV12-4
d_call: NA
clone_size: NA

cdr3_nt: TGTGCCACCAGTGATTTGAGGGGAGAGACCCAGTACTTC
cdr3_aa: CATSDLRGETQYF
j_call: TRBJ2-5
v_call: TRBV24-1
d_call: NA
clone_size: few

cdr3_nt: TGTGCCAGCAGTGTGGGCCGGCCTAATCAGCCCCAGCATTTT
cdr3_aa: CASSVGRPNQPQHF
j_call: TRBJ1-5
v_call: TRBV28
d_call: NA
clone_size: NA

cdr3_nt: TGTGCCAGCAGGAGCGGGGGGGAGCAGTTCTTC
cdr3_aa: CASRSGGEQFF
j_call: TRBJ2-1
v_call: TRBV12-3/TRBV12-4
d_call: TRBD2
clone_size: NA